This paragraph covers one T cell receptor (beta chain) sequence. The CDR3 loop spans 14 amino acids. With 3 bases removed from V and 7 bases from J, the gap between germline ends came to 13 bases. Germline V gene lookup returns CDR1 MDHEN and CDR2 SYDVKM. These data belong to a study of cytomegalovirus exposure and HLA in healthy donors. The PCR used 60 Vbeta and 13 Jbeta primers. Measured with immunoSEQ multiplex PCR; TCRdb has only the in-frame clones, and not every one. The data show some 150,000 clones, 60% to 85% seen once. It was healthy bone marrow donors who served as donors. The sequence was collected from a woman between 40 and 55 years old in good health and CMV-seropositive. The chain links TRBV28 to TRBJ1-5; D gene uncertain. Source material: PBMCs. CDR3 in DNA: TGTGCCAGCAGTTTCTTAGGGAGTTACCAGCCCCAGCATTTT. Amino acids: CASSFLGSYQPQHF.